This T cell receptor beta chain originates from a study of somatic mutations in cytotoxic T cells in rheumatoid arthritis (dated by TCRdb to about 2017). Study-level background: Peripheral blood (around 28 ml EDTA) was collected from patients immediately after diagnosis and before any treatment began. Whether expanded CD8+ T-cell clones in untreated, newly diagnosed rheumatoid arthritis carry somatic mutations was the study question, and clonality was characterized with TCRB deep sequencing. A total of about 67 rheumatoid arthritis patients and under 25 healthy controls underwent TCRB deep sequencing. A FACSAria II or Sony SH800 was used to flow-sort some V beta antibody-stained T-cell populations at nearly 100% purity, and TCRB sequencing was also done on sorted V beta1+ cells. Patients and controls did not essentially differ in median age, which was nearly identical between the groups. Study-level results and caveats: An increase of CD8+ clonality with age was seen in patients (Spearman r of about 0.49) but not in healthy controls. The expanded CD8+ clones had unknown antigen targets, and not appearing in virus-specific databases did not rule out that they were virus-specific. The largest CD8+ clone made up more than 20% of CD8+ cells in about an eighth of the 65 patients, and blood and synovial fluid shared several identical CD8+ TCRB sequences. There was no significant difference in CD8+ T-cell clonality between rheumatoid arthritis patients and age-matched healthy controls.

Sequencing of TCRB CDR3 was done on genomic DNA with the immunoSEQ assay. In the source study's methods: Patient CD8+ clones larger than 1% were compared against published virus-specific TCRB sequences, and only a few matched. Only productive TCRB rearrangements were included in the analyses. Defining a clone by its unique TCRB CDR3 sequence, the study calculated clonality as a productive clonality index derived from Shannon entropy. Repertoire overlap between two samples was calculated from the template counts of each clone relative to total templates per sample. A correlation with a Spearman r of 0.6 to 0.65 was found between V-gene usage by flow cytometry and V-gene usage by TCRB sequencing. TCRdb took over this immuneACCESS table, retaining in-frame rearrangements with V and J assigned. Such tables are incomplete; in checked studies, under half of the missing clones stem from an unresolved V gene, and the remainder is unexplained. That table supplies the V and J calls and clone size; D and trimming were determined from the DNA. The sample table holds about 15,000 clones, of which 70% to 75% were seen once. Of the sample, 11% to 15% is held by the ten largest clones.

CD4+ and CD8+ cells were isolated by positive magnetic bead selection on an AutoMACS, and purity was checked by flow cytometry. Initial screening for clonal expansions relied on flow cytometry with a TCR V beta antibody panel, after which sorted CD8+ fractions underwent TCRB deep sequencing for characterization. Ficoll-Paque PLUS density gradient separation was used to isolate peripheral blood mononuclear cells. DNA from CD4-enriched, CD8-enriched or PBMC samples was extracted using Nucleospin Tissue or Tissue XS kits and then quantified on a Qubit 2.0 fluorometer. This clone was found a few times. The specificity of this receptor is unknown. One base away there is no much larger clone; base qualities are not given. Material for sequencing was CD8+ T cells sorted from blood. This TCR was recovered from an adult with rheumatoid arthritis.

The CDR3 amino acid sequence is: CASSLAPGESYEQYF. The sequence in DNA is TGTGCCAGCAGCTTAGCACCGGGAGAGTCCTACGAGCAGTACTTC. The chain was built from TRBV7-9 and TRBJ2-7; the best D guess is TRBD2, with 6 bases matching. The CDR1 and CDR2 encoded by the germline V gene (reference sequence) are SEHNR and FQNEAQ. The CDR3 has 15 amino acids, counting the end cysteine and phenylalanine. The entry retains the CDR3 DNA only, 45 bases that are in frame from base 1. V is cut by 0 bases and J by 1 base, and the space between the germline ends is 10 bases.